This T cell receptor beta chain is drawn from a study of human T cells and chemical hapten exposure. Time point given: patch test 2, 6 weeks after DPC sensitization. Treatment defined: therapeutic diphenylcyclopropenone sensitization with weekly scalp DPC. Germline V gene lookup returns CDR1 SGHTA and CDR2 FQGNSA. There are 12 residues in the CDR3. Trimming removed 1 base at V and 6 bases at J, with 4 bases between. Many counts were recorded for this clonotype. TCRdb reprocessed the RACE reads via MiXCR and lists one record per CDR3 protein. The table has fewer than 90,000 distinct CDR3 sequences, around 7% seen once.

The sequenced sample was whole blood, obtained in connection with sensitization to the hapten diphenylcyclopropenone (DPC). The sequence was obtained from a woman in her twenties or thirties with alopecia areata. Some clones in this sample may be carry-over from other donors' samples. The V gene is TRBV7-2, the J gene TRBJ2-1; no firm D call. The CDR3 loop reads CASSLVGNEQFF. The CDR3 DNA reads TGTGCCAGCAGCTTAGTAGGCAATGAGCAGTTCTTC.